This T cell receptor beta chain originates from a study of T cell responses to AZD1222 COVID-19 vaccine. Study-level points and caveats: Spike-specific TCRs gained breadth and depth after people received two AZD1222 doses. Only 5 to 7 AZD1222 recipients were seropositive at baseline.

The CDR3 length is 13 residues. V lost 4 bases to trimming and J lost 4 bases; unmatched junction nucleotides: 4. Germline-derived CDR1 and CDR2 are SGHNT and YYREEE (reference sequence). On this clone itself: Its antigen is undetermined.

TCRdb's table, derived via immunoSEQ multiplex PCR, lists solely in-frame clones and lacks some. This table has some 86,000 clones, 88% appearing once. Second-dose schedules of about 4 or about 12 weeks were combined. The sample here was peripheral blood, taken 28 days after the second AZD1222 dose. The chain carries TRBV5-4 and TRBJ1-2, with TRBD1 identical over 7 bases. The clonotype was recovered from an adult who received the AZD1222 COVID-19 vaccine. CDR3 region: CASSPRDSYGYTF. The CDR3 region has the DNA TGTGCCAGCAGCCCCCGGGACAGCTATGGCTACACCTTC.